One and the same sample provided the 32 T cell receptor beta chains below, sequenced in a study of T cell responses to AZD1222 COVID-19 vaccine. Sequenced by immunoSEQ multiplex PCR; TCRdb stores in-frame clones only, minus some. The profile covers roughly 99,000 clones, with 90% to 95% appearing a single time and around 20% taken by the ten largest. The starting material was peripheral blood, obtained on day 0 of AZD1222 vaccination. The source is an adult in good health.

The chain recombines TRBV4-3 with TRBJ1-1, with D possibly matching TRBD1 (6 bases). This CDR3 has 15 amino acids. Trimming took off 1 base at V and 4 bases at J, with 13 bases between the two ends. Germline lookup yields CDR1 LGHNA and CDR2 YSLEER. CDR3 amino acids: CASSQVPTGPTEAFF. Written as DNA, the CDR3 is TGCGCCAGCAGCCAAGTACCCACAGGGCCCACTGAAGCTTTCTTT.

The chain is built from TRBV9 and TRBJ1-2, with unresolved D. CDR1 is SGDLS, CDR2 YYNGEE, per germline. V was cut by 1 base and J by 5 bases, with 39 bases left in between. The length of the CDR3 is 23 residues. The CDR3: CASSVSIPGQALADQYPGYGYTF. As DNA, the CDR3 is TGTGCCAGCAGCGTATCTATACCCGGGCAGGCGCTTGCTGATCAATATCCGGGATATGGCTACACCTTC.

J is TRBJ2-2 and V is TRBV4-2; TRBD1 might be the D (7 bases). Trimming left V 4 bases short and J 0 bases short, with 15 bases between. The germline gives CDR1 LGHNA, CDR2 YNFKEQ. The CDR3 consists of 17 residues. In DNA, the CDR3 is TGTGCCAGCAGCCCCCTGGCCAGGGGGGCGAACACCGGGGAGCTGTTTTTT. This encodes CASSPLARGANTGELFF.

The gene calls are TRBV11-2 and TRBJ2-5; 10 bases match TRBD2. J was trimmed by 3 bases and V by 3 bases; bases with no gene match: 4. CDR3 length: 15 amino acids. From germline, CDR1 is SGHAT and CDR2 FQNNGV. This CDR3 is CASSFGLAVEETQYF. In DNA form, the CDR3 reads TGTGCCAGCAGCTTCGGACTAGCGGTTGAAGAGACCCAGTACTTC.

The rearrangement links TRBV19 to TRBJ1-5, with D perhaps matching TRBD1 (5 bases). V was cut by 2 bases and J by 4 bases, with 18 bases left in between. The CDR3 consists of 17 residues. Germline CDR1 LNHDA, CDR2 SQIVND (reference sequence). DNA of the CDR3: TGTGCCAGTAGTATATCAGGTGGGGCAGGGCAAAATCAGCCCCAGCATTTT. The encoded protein is CASSISGGAGQNQPQHF.

The chain joins TRBV5-5 to TRBJ1-3; D is uncertain. Trimming cost V 5 bases and J 0 bases, with 9 bases left between them. The CDR3 is 14 residues long. Germline V gene lookup returns CDR1 SGHKS and CDR2 YYEKEE (reference sequence). CDR3 loop: CASRFQSSGNTIYF. The CDR3 DNA sequence: TGTGCCAGCAGGTTCCAGAGCTCTGGAAACACCATATATTTT.

For this clone: At one of its ends the junction is not consistent with the germline gene, which may arise from a read error. V is TRBV19 and J is TRBJ2-3; D assignment may be TRBD1 or TRBD2 (5 bases each). This CDR3 comprises 15 residues. Germline CDR1 LNHDA, CDR2 SQIVND (reference sequence). CDR3 amino acids: CASSYPGASTDTQYF. The CDR3, as DNA: TGTGCCAGTAGCTACCCTGGGGCTAGCACAGATACTCAGTATTTT. The full variable domain, its missing parts supplied by reference TRBV19 and TRBJ2-3, is DGGITQSPKYLFRKEGQNVTLSCEQNLNHDAMYWYRQDPGQGLRLIYYSQIVNDFQKGDIAEGYSVSREKKESFPLTVTSAQKNPTAFYLCASSYPGASTDTQYFGPGTRLTVL.

The rearrangement links TRBV19 to TRBJ2-5, with a possible D match to TRBD2 (7 bases). Trimming took 6 bases from V and 2 from J, leaving 25 bases between them. Germline CDR1 LNHDA, CDR2 SQIVND (reference sequence). This CDR3 has 18 amino acids. This CDR3 reads CASRGHLGGGGEQETQYF. The CDR3 bases are TGTGCCAGTAGAGGTCACTTAGGAGGCGGGGGCGAACAAGAGACCCAGTACTTC.

V usage is TRBV5-1 and J usage is TRBJ2-7; D unclear. The CDR3 has 13 residues. Germline-derived CDR1 and CDR2 are SGHRS and YFSETQ. V was clipped by 4 bases and J by 6 bases, with 14 bases between them. CDR3 amino acids: CASSGGSPGEQYF. The CDR3 bases are TGCGCCAGCAGCGGTGGATCTCCAGGCGAGCAGTACTTC.

This clone was picked up a small number of times. Written as DNA, the CDR3 is TGTGCCAGCCTAAAAGCGCCAAACTATGGCTACACCTTC. Its protein product is CASLKAPNYGYTF. The rearrangement uses TRBV12-3 or TRBV12-4 and TRBJ1-2; no clear D. Trimming cost V 8 bases and J 2 bases, with 12 bases left between them. CDR3 length: 13 amino acids.

This clone was counted a single time. This sequence joins TRBV25-1 and TRBJ1-2; TRBD1 is a possible D gene (6 bases). CDR1 MGHDK and CDR2 SYGVNS come from the germline V gene. The CDR3 runs to 18 residues. Trimming took off 4 bases at V and 4 bases at J, with 25 bases between the two ends. This CDR3 reads CASSAPPRGKDFFYGYTF. In DNA form, the CDR3 reads TGTGCCAGCAGTGCTCCCCCCAGGGGTAAAGATTTTTTCTATGGCTACACCTTC.

A note on this clone: This CDR3 is also generated by other DNA sequences in the sample. The J gene is TRBJ2-2, the V gene TRBV7-3; D unclear. Germline CDR1 and CDR2: SGHTA and FQGTGA. The CDR3 covers 13 residues. The V end was cut by 5 bases, the J end by 4 bases, with 8 bases between. The DNA for the CDR3 is TGTGCCAGCAGCCTGGACCGCACCGGGGAGCTGTTTTTT. Encoded protein: CASSLDRTGELFF. Together with reference TRBV7-3 and TRBJ2-2, the CDR3 gives the full variable domain: GAGVSQTPSNKVTEKGKYVELRCDPISGHTALYWYRQSLGQGPEFLIYFQGTGAADDSGLPNDRFFAVRPEGSVSTLKIQRTERGDSAVYLCASSLDRTGELFFGEGSRLTVL.

This clone was recorded a few times. J is TRBJ1-6 and V is TRBV7-8, with D unresolved. The germline gives CDR1 SGHVS, CDR2 FQNEAQ. The CDR3 is made up of 18 amino acids. Trimming stripped 0 bases from V and 0 bases from J, with 12 bases between. CDR3: CASSLARSGSSYNSPLHF. CDR3 sequence (DNA): TGTGCCAGCAGCTTAGCGCGGTCAGGAAGCTCCTATAATTCACCCCTCCACTTT. Using reference TRBV7-8 and TRBJ1-6 for the parts outside the CDR3, the full variable domain is GAGVSQSPRYKVAKRGQDVALRCDPISGHVSLFWYQQALGQGPEFLTYFQNEAQLDKSGLPSDRFFAERPEGSVSTLKIQRTQQEDSAVYLCASSLARSGSSYNSPLHFGNGTRLTVT.

The chain links TRBV6-6 to TRBJ2-1; D call uncertain. Deletions cut 4 bases from V and 10 bases from J, with 11 bases between. The CDR3 is made up of 12 amino acids. Per germline, CDR1 MNHNY and CDR2 SVGAGI (reference sequence). Here the CDR3 DNA reads TGTGCCAGCAGTTCCGAGTCGGGCGAGCAGTTCTTC. This encodes CASSSESGEQFF.

CDR3 sequence (DNA): TGTGCCAGCAGCCCCCCGGGCCGGTATAATTCACCCCTCCACTTT. Its translation is CASSPPGRYNSPLHF. The rearrangement links TRBV11-2 to TRBJ1-6; D remains ambiguous. Deletions cut 5 bases from V and 4 bases from J, with 12 bases between. The CDR3 consists of 15 residues. Germline V CDR1 and CDR2: SGHAT, FQNNGV.

This clone came up once. V and J are TRBV10-1 and TRBJ2-7; D may be TRBD1 (5 bases). The ends were cut back, 7 bases at V and 3 bases at J, with 19 bases in the middle. The CDR3 has 15 residues. CDR1 and CDR2 (germline): WNHNN, SYGVQD (reference sequence). CDR3 sequence reads: CASTPRAGKGYEQYF. In DNA form, the CDR3 reads TGCGCCAGCACCCCTAGGGCAGGGAAAGGCTACGAGCAGTACTTC.

V is TRBV19 and J is TRBJ1-6, with 10 nucleotides matching TRBD1. The CDR3 has 11 residues. V shed 8 bases, J shed 14 bases, and the junction held 3 bases outside the gene matches. Germline V gene sequence: CDR1 LNHDA, CDR2 SQIVND (reference sequence). CDR3 protein: CASLDRGSLHF. The CDR3, as DNA: TGTGCCAGTCTGGACAGGGGGTCCCTCCACTTT.

V and J are TRBV6-6 and TRBJ1-2; D uncertain. The CDR3 loop spans 16 amino acids. Trimming took off 1 base at V and 0 bases at J, with 12 bases between the two ends. CDR1 and CDR2 from the germline V gene are MNHNY and SVGAGI (reference sequence). The CDR3 is CASSYLRLLANYGYTF. CDR3 nucleotides: TGTGCCAGCAGTTACTTACGGCTCCTAGCTAACTATGGCTACACCTTC.

The chain combines TRBV12-5 with TRBJ2-7; D is ambiguous. This CDR3 spans 11 amino acids. Trimming pared 5 bases from V and 5 bases from J, leaving 7 bases between. Germline V gene lookup returns CDR1 LGHNT and CDR2 FRNRAP. The CDR3 loop is CASGELNEQYF. The CDR3 DNA sequence: TGTGCTAGTGGTGAACTTAACGAGCAGTACTTC.

This chain joins TRBV5-4 and TRBJ2-1; the D gene is possibly TRBD1 (8 bases). V was clipped by 0 bases and J by 5 bases, with 21 bases between them. Looked up from germline, CDR1 is SGHNT and CDR2 is YYREEE (reference sequence). This CDR3 has 18 residues. CDR3 protein: CASSLANRRTGRDNEQFF. DNA for the CDR3: TGTGCCAGCAGCTTGGCCAACCGCAGGACAGGGAGGGACAATGAGCAGTTCTTC.

J is TRBJ2-2 and V is TRBV10-2; 9 positions agree with TRBD2. V was pared by 0 bases and J by 5 bases, with 4 bases of the junction left unmatched. Germline V gene data show CDR1 as WSHSY and CDR2 as SAAADI. This CDR3 comprises 16 residues. CDR3 nucleotides: TGCGCCAGCAGTGAGTCGGCGGGGGGGCGAACCGGGGAGCTGTTTTTT. This gives the protein CASSESAGGRTGELFF.

CDR3 DNA sequence: TGTGCCAGTAGTATGGACCGGCGGTCGAGACTAAACACTGAAGCTTTCTTT. The encoded protein is CASSMDRRSRLNTEAFF. The rearrangement uses TRBV19 and TRBJ1-1; D remains unclear. The CDR3 sequence is 17 residues long. Trimming stripped 3 bases from V and 2 bases from J, with 19 bases between. Germline V gene data show CDR1 as LNHDA and CDR2 as SQIVND (reference sequence).

J is TRBJ2-5 and V is TRBV5-1, with 7 bases that match TRBD2. This CDR3 is built from 15 residues. Trimming took 3 bases from V and 4 from J; bases not matched to a gene: 9. Germline-derived CDR1 and CDR2 are SGHRS and YFSETQ. The CDR3 DNA reads TGCGCCAGCAGCTCCAGCGGGAACCTGGCAGAGACCCAGTACTTC. Encoded protein: CASSSSGNLAETQYF.

The V call is TRBV6-1, the J call TRBJ2-5, with 9 bases aligning to TRBD2. J was trimmed by 6 bases and V by 2 bases; bases with no gene match: 10. Germline loops: CDR1 MNHNS, CDR2 SASEGT. CDR3 length: 16 amino acids. The CDR3 is CASSEIAGGADQTQYF. The CDR3 DNA reads as TGTGCCAGCAGTGAAATTGCGGGGGGGGCCGACCAGACCCAGTACTTC.

V and J are TRBV6-6 and TRBJ2-7; 7 nucleotides match TRBD2. CDR3 length: 14 residues. Germline assignment: CDR1 MNHNY and CDR2 SVGAGI (reference sequence). V shed 2 bases, J shed 3 bases, and the junction held 4 bases outside the gene matches. CDR3 sequence: CASSYGSGGYEQYF. The CDR3 coding sequence is TGTGCCAGCAGTTACGGGTCGGGGGGCTACGAGCAGTACTTC.

This sequence joins TRBV7-2 and TRBJ2-2, with 10 bases identical to TRBD1. Per the germline V gene, CDR1 is SGHTA and CDR2 is FQGNSA. The CDR3 has 17 residues. V trimming: 1 base; J trimming: 6 bases; junction bases outside the gene matches: 8. CDR3 amino acids: CASSLVGTGVSAGELFF. The CDR3 nucleotides are TGTGCCAGCAGCTTAGTCGGGACAGGGGTTTCCGCCGGGGAGCTGTTTTTT. Full variable domain (missing parts from reference TRBV7-2 and TRBJ2-2): GAGVSQSPSNKVTEKGKDVELRCDPISGHTALYWYRQSLGQGLEFLIYFQGNSAPDKSGLPSDRFSAERTGGSVSTLTIQRTQQEDSAVYLCASSLVGTGVSAGELFFGEGSRLTVL.

The genes are TRBV6-2 or TRBV6-3 and TRBJ1-5; possible D gene TRBD1, 5 bases. The CDR3 runs 16 residues. V was cut by 2 bases and J by 2 bases, with 13 bases left in between. Germline CDR1 MNHEY, CDR2 SVGEGT. The CDR3, as DNA: TGTGCCAGCAGTTACGGGGGGGGGATCGGCAATCAGCCCCAGCATTTT. This gives the protein CASSYGGGIGNQPQHF.

V usage is TRBV29-1 and J usage is TRBJ1-2, with D possibly matching TRBD1 (5 bases). This CDR3 region has 11 residues. Germline-derived CDR1 and CDR2 are SQVTM and ANQGSEA. The V gene lost 3 bases and the J gene lost 7 bases, with 9 bases spanning the gap. The chain's CDR3 is CSVDGGLGYTF. CDR3 nucleotide sequence: TGCAGCGTTGATGGGGGTCTTGGCTACACCTTC.

The rearrangement joins TRBV19 to TRBJ1-2; perhaps TRBD1 as D (6 bases). The CDR3 covers 14 residues. V lost 3 bases and J lost 2, with 10 bases in between. Germline V gene lookup returns CDR1 LNHDA and CDR2 SQIVND (reference sequence). The CDR3 region is CASSIGGGNYGYTF. Written as DNA, the CDR3 is TGTGCCAGTAGTATCGGAGGGGGAAACTATGGCTACACCTTC. Full variable domain (remainder filled in from reference TRBV19 and TRBJ1-2): DGGITQSPKYLFRKEGQNVTLSCEQNLNHDAMYWYRQDPGQGLRLIYYSQIVNDFQKGDIAEGYSVSREKKESFPLTVTSAQKNPTAFYLCASSIGGGNYGYTFGSGTRLTVV.

This chain uses TRBV6-5 with TRBJ2-5; D is possibly TRBD1 or TRBD2 (5 bases each). The CDR3 has 13 amino acids. V was pared by 10 bases and J by 4 bases, with 16 bases between. Germline CDR1 is MNHEY and CDR2 is SVGAGI. This CDR3 is CATLRGVGETQYF. The CDR3 bases are TGTGCCACCCTCAGAGGGGTGGGAGAGACCCAGTACTTC.

The genes are TRBV6-5 and TRBJ1-1; 8 bases are a match to TRBD1. The CDR3 extends over 13 amino acids. The trim removed 7 bases at V and 8 bases at J, leaving 9 bases unmatched. CDR1 is MNHEY and CDR2 is SVGAGI in the germline V gene. The CDR3 coding sequence is TGTGCCAGCAACCCCCAGGGGGCCAGGGAAGCTTTCTTT. It specifies CASNPQGAREAFF.

The chain is built from TRBV19 and TRBJ1-1, with D perhaps matching TRBD1 (5 bases). Germline lookup yields CDR1 LNHDA and CDR2 SQIVND (reference sequence). Trimming removed 3 bases at V and 3 bases at J, with 8 bases between. The CDR3 sequence is 13 residues long. CDR3 sequence reads: CASSMVGDTEAFF. CDR3 DNA sequence: TGTGCCAGTAGTATGGTGGGGGACACTGAAGCTTTCTTT.